This T cell receptor (beta chain) is from a study of shared clonotypes between healthy human individuals. Study-level points and caveats: Sequencing of the sorted subsets was shown by rarefaction to be incomplete despite large depth. Relative to memory subsets, naive subsets generally showed larger estimated richness. Generation probabilities were higher for clonotypes shared across all four sorted-subset donors than for unshared ones.

CD45RO-negative, CCR7-positively selected cells formed the naive CD8 fraction, excluding terminally differentiated effector memory CD45RA+ cells. Comments on this clone: Antigen: not known.

This table comes from immunoSEQ multiplex PCR, and its TCRdb copy is limited to in-frame clones, with some not included. Counted here are approximately 1.9 million clones, approximately 92% occurring once; the ten biggest clones make up approximately 1.6%. With V trimmed by 7 bases and J by 3 bases, 18 bases remained unmatched. CDR3 length equals 17 residues. Germline V gene sequence: CDR1 SGHVS, CDR2 FQNEAQ. The J gene is TRBJ2-7, the V gene TRBV7-8; 7 bases are shared with TRBD2. Sequencing was done on a sample of naive CD8+ T cells from PBMCs. The TCR originated in a man between 18 and 29 years old in good health. Some clones in this sample may be carry-over from other donors' samples. CDR3 residues: CASTPRGEGPLGYEQYF. The CDR3 nucleotides read TGTGCCAGCACCCCCCGGGGGGAAGGGCCCTTAGGCTACGAGCAGTACTTC.